This TCR beta chain stems from a study of tumor-infiltrating lymphocytes in primary liver carcinoma. Priming with a constant-region primer yielded TCR beta cDNA from roughly 0.45 ug total RNA. Libraries for TCR beta were built through three nested multiplex PCR rounds, which together made up a slightly modified ARM-PCR procedure. PCR rounds one and two used TRBV1-TRBV30 forward primers with a C-beta reverse primer for roughly 10 cycles each. From the multiplex PCR reads, TCRdb called clonotypes with MiXCR, one entry per CDR3 protein. Found here are approximately 340,000 distinct CDR3 sequences, about two thirds of them singletons; the top ten hold about 6.5%. The researchers obtained blood RNA from unsorted whole blood and also extracted germline DNA. Germline CDR1 is MNHEY and CDR2 is SVGEGT. Germline trimming cut 0 bases from V and 8 bases from J; bases unmatched to any gene: 26. This CDR3 has 22 residues.

The sequencing input was peripheral blood. This TCR was recovered from a man aged 35 to 55 with primary liver carcinoma and hepatitis B virus infection. The chain joins TRBV6-2 or TRBV6-3 to TRBJ2-1, with TRBD2 matching over 9 bases. CDR3 DNA: TGTGCCAGCAGTTACTCGACGGGTGGGACAAAAACTGGCGGGAGGGCCTTCGATGAGCAGTTCTTC. It translates to CASSYSTGGTKTGGRAFDEQFF.